This TCR beta chain originates from a study of regulatory T cells in long-lasting Graves disease (dated by TCRdb to the early 2020s). About the study as a whole: Patients with newly diagnosed Graves' disease had been on antithyroid drugs for under 3 months. The study was conducted in China and was registered as a clinical trial. Patients with persistent Graves' disease were compared with patients with newly diagnosed Graves' disease using TCR sequencing and RNA sequencing of peripheral blood. A total of about 35 samples underwent TCR sequencing, from about 13 patients with persistent Graves' disease and some 20 patients with newly diagnosed Graves' disease. Overall study results and their limits: Peripheral blood alone was examined, since thyroid tissue, which constituted the primary lesion, could not be accessed. Persistent patients shared more public clonotypes among themselves (more than 2,500) than newly diagnosed patients did (approximately 870). Persistent Graves' disease patients showed lower TCR Shannon entropy and fewer highly expanded clones than newly diagnosed patients, suggesting clonal expansion. Preferential use of TRBV28, TRBJ1-2 and TRBJ2-5 was observed in persistent disease, whereas TRBV20-1 and TRBJ2-1 were favored in newly diagnosed disease. The authors noted that the small sample size was a limitation that may lower accuracy. Sequencing and analysis were restricted to the TCR beta chain.

This clonotype was seen at least ten times. Its antigen has not been determined. No per-base quality is available; no much larger clone lies one base away. What this sample's time point label stands for: newly diagnosed GD, antithyroid drugs for less than 3 months. For both TCR sequencing and RNA sequencing, RNA was extracted from PBMCs using TRIzol. Graves' disease was diagnosed according to American Thyroid Association guidelines. Patients for the study were recruited at an endocrinology department in Xi'an, China. Each patient gave around 9 milliliters of peripheral blood, collected in an EDTA anticoagulant tube. Ficoll Paque Plus density gradient separation was used to isolate PBMCs, and no further T cell sorting was done. An Agilent 2100 Bioanalyzer and agarose gel were used to check RNA quality, and a NanoDrop 2000 was used to measure RNA concentration. The library was obtained by multiplex PCR. The sequencer was an Illumina HiSeq 4000. CDR3 regions were amplified by Arm-PCR with iRepertoire HTBI primers to construct TCR beta libraries. Gel purification was performed on PCR products prior to sequencing. Regarding the original processing steps: Gene usage analysis of CDR3 amino acid clonotypes used the 60 to 75 TRBV and some 15 TRBJ segments found across samples. Filtered high-quality paired reads were merged into contigs using COPE and FqMerger. BLAST was used to align contigs to the IMGT TRBV, TRBD and TRBJ reference genes, and CDR3 was defined following IMGT. Any clonotype with a frequency above 0.1% was counted as a highly expanded clone. Repertoire diversity was measured by Shannon entropy, and V-J evenness by the Gini coefficient. Public clonotypes were defined as clonotypes shared by more than one individual. TCRdb ran its own pipeline on the public reads, namely fastp trimming at Q25 and MiXCR clone calling, and kept in-frame beta chains. Rows are combined by CDR3 protein, so each entry shows the most common genes and DNA. In this record, the V and J calls reflect TCRdb's handling and not the investigators' own analysis. The sample profile shows a few hundred thousand distinct CDR3 sequences; 20% of them were found once. Of the sample, approximately 15% falls within the top ten clones.

The germline V gene encodes CDR1 SGHTA and CDR2 FQGNSA. Deletion took 0 bases off V and 0 bases off J, with a span of 9 bases between the germline ends. The CDR3 sequence holds 15 residues, the cysteine and phenylalanine included. This entry keeps only the CDR3 DNA: 45 bases, framed from base 1. The source is a female donor with Graves disease. Sample: peripheral blood mononuclear cells (PBMCs), taken at new diagnosis, from a patient treated with antithyroid drugs. Here the chain combines TRBV7-2 and TRBJ2-7; the D gene cannot be named for sure. The nucleotide sequence reads TGTGCCAGCAGCTTAGCCTCGGCCGCCTCCTACGAGCAGTACTTC. Translation gives CASSLASAASYEQYF.